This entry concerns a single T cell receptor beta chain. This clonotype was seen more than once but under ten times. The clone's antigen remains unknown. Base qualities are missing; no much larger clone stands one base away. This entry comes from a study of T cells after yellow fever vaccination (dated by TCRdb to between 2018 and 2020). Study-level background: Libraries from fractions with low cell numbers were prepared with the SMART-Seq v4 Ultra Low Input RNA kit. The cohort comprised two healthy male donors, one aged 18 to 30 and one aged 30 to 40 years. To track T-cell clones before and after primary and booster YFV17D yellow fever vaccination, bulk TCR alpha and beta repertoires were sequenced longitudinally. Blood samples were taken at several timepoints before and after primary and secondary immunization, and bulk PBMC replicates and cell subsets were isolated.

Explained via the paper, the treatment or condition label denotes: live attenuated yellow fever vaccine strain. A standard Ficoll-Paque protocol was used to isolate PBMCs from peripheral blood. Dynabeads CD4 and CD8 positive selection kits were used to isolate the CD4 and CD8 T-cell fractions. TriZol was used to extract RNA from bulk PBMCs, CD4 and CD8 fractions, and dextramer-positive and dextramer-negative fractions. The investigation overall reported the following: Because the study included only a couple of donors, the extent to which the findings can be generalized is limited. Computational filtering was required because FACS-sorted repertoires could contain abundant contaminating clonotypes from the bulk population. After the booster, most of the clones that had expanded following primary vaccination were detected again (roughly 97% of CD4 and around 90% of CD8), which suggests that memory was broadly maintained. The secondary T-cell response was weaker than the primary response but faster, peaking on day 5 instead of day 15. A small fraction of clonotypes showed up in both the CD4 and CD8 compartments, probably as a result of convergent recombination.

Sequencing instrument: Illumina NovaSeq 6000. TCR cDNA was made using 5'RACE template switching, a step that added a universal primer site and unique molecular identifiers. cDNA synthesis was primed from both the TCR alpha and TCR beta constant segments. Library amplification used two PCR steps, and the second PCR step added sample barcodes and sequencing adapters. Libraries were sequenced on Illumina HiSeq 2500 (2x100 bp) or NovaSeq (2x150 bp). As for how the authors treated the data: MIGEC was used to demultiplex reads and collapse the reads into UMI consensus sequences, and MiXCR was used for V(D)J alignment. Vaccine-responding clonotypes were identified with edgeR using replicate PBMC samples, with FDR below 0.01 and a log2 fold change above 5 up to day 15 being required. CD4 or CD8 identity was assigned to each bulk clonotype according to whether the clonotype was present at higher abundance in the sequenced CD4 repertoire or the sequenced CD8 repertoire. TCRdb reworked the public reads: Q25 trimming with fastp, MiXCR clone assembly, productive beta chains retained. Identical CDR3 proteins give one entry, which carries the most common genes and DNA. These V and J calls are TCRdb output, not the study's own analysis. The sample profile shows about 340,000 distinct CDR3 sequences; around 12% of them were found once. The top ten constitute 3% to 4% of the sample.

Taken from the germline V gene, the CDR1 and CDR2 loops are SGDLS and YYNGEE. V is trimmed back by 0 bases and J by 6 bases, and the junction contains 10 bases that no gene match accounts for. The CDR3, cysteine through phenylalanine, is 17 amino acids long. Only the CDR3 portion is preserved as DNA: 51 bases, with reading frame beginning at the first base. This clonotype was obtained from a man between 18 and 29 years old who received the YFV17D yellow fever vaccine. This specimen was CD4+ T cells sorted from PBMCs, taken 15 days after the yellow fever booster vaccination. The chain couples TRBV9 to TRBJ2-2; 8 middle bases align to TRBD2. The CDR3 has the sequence CASSVGFGTSLAGELFF. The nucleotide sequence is TGTGCCAGCAGCGTAGGCTTCGGGACTAGTCTCGCCGGGGAGCTGTTTTTT.